This TCR beta chain appears in the sequencing data of a study of blood T cell repertoires in COVID-19. Turning to the study itself: The samples span acute and convalescent COVID-19 from the United States, Italy and Spain. The analysed material was cDNA or gDNA that came from T cells, B-cell-depleted T cells, or PBMCs.

Within the 2 weeks before study entry, each person in the exposed group met a COVID-19 case. The CDR3 runs 16 residues. V dropped 6 bases and J dropped 4; count of bases not matched to a gene: 12. CDR1 is MGHRA, CDR2 YSYEKL, per germline. Data came from immunoSEQ multiplex PCR; TCRdb stores just in-frame clones and leaves some out. The sample contains over 350,000 clones, roughly 90% of which appear only once. Sequenced input: PBMCs or T cells enriched from blood (not recorded which). The sequence derives from a middle-aged woman who had been exposed to COVID-19. The rearrangement joins TRBV4-1 to TRBJ2-5; 9 positions agree with TRBD2. The CDR3 loop is CASSGASGDPRETQYF. The CDR3 DNA sequence: TGCGCCAGCAGTGGGGCTAGCGGGGACCCTCGAGAGACCCAGTACTTC.